Shown below are 3 T cell receptor beta chains from a single sample sequenced in a study of T cell repertoires in cytomegalovirus infection. TCRdb independently ran MiXCR on the reads; one entry per CDR3 protein. The data show 95,000 to 150,000 distinct CDR3 sequences, 30% to 40% seen once. Antigens of these TCRs are unknown. The specimen comprised CD8+ T cells from cultured PBMCs, sampled from culture after CMV antigen stimulation. The source is a human donor in good health (CMV status not recorded). Some clones in this sample may be carry-over from other donors' samples.

V and J are TRBV7-6 and TRBJ1-2, with 9 bases that match TRBD1. The V and J ends lost 5 bases and 4 bases, in that order; junction bases with no gene match: 11. This CDR3 is built from 16 residues. Germline values: CDR1 SGHVS, CDR2 FNYEAQ. CDR3 sequence (DNA): TGTGCCAGCAGCCTGAGGACAGGGGTCGACTCCTATGGCTACACCTTC. This encodes CASSLRTGVDSYGYTF.

This clonotype came up once. The genes are TRBV12-3 or TRBV12-4 and TRBJ1-2, with 7 bases fitting TRBD1. This CDR3 spans 14 amino acids. V lost 6 bases to trimming and J lost 0 bases; unmatched junction nucleotides: 4. CDR3 in amino acids: CASRYRGANYGYTF. The CDR3 DNA follows: TGTGCCAGCAGGTACAGGGGAGCTAACTATGGCTACACCTTC.

This clonotype was seen at least ten times. This rearrangement joins TRBV27 to TRBJ2-6; D ambiguous. Germline V CDR1 and CDR2: MNHEY, SMNVEV (reference sequence). The V end lost 4 bases, the J end lost 4 bases, and 5 bases lay between the germline ends. The CDR3 has 13 amino acids. CDR3 loop: CASSYAGANVLTF. The DNA for the CDR3 is TGTGCCAGCAGTTATGCCGGGGCCAACGTCCTGACTTTC.